Below, 11 T cell receptor beta chains from the same sample are listed, as sequenced in a study of identical twins (dated by TCRdb to about 2016). To prepare the library, 5' RACE was applied. The run used an Illumina HiSeq 2000. Clones were called with MiXCR by TCRdb after fastp trimmed the public reads at Q25, and only in-frame beta chains were retained. Duplicate CDR3 protein sequences are folded into a single record with the most common DNA and genes. Counted in this sample were around 650,000 distinct CDR3 sequences; under 8.5% of them appeared once. The ten largest clones add up to 1.6% of the sample. These data are also associated with another study on yellow fever vaccine responses in identical twins.

Input material: PBMCs. The receptors shown here come from a woman between 18 and 29 years old in good health.

CDR3 in DNA: TGTGCCAGCAGGAGGGGGAGTGGGACTGAAGCTTTCTTT. It specifies CASRRGSGTEAFF. This chain connects TRBV27 to TRBJ1-1; tentative D call: TRBD1 (6 bases). Trimming took off 6 bases at V and 5 bases at J, with 13 bases between the two ends. CDR1 is MNHEY, CDR2 SMNVEV, per germline (reference sequence). This CDR3 is built from 13 residues.

This clonotype was seen a few times. The rearrangement uses TRBV20-1 and TRBJ2-3; D is perhaps TRBD1 (6 bases). The CDR3 has 16 residues. Trimming took off 6 bases at V and 2 bases at J, with 21 bases between the two ends. From germline, CDR1 is DFQATT and CDR2 SNEGSKA (reference sequence). CDR3 region: CSATTRDTPLTDTQYF. The CDR3 DNA is TGCAGTGCCACTACCCGGGACACTCCACTCACAGATACGCAGTATTTT.

This clonotype was found many times. The chain carries TRBV12-3 or TRBV12-4 and TRBJ2-2; 12 nucleotides align to TRBD2. V was pared by 8 bases and J by 7 bases, with 8 bases of the junction left unmatched. The CDR3 is 15 amino acids. CDR3 region: CASRQLAGGDGELFF. The CDR3 nucleotides read TGTGCCAGCCGACAACTAGCGGGAGGAGACGGGGAGCTGTTTTTT.

This clonotype was counted many times. J is TRBJ2-5 and V is TRBV12-3 or TRBV12-4; tentative D call: TRBD2 (7 bases). Trimming took 5 bases from V and 3 from J, leaving 13 bases between them. This CDR3 is 14 amino acids long. The CDR3 bases are TGTGCCAGCAGTCTGCGGGGGCCGGAAGAGACCCAGTACTTC. Residues: CASSLRGPEETQYF.

This clonotype was seen many times. V gene TRBV5-1 combines with J gene TRBJ1-1, with no clear D. V was trimmed by 3 bases and J by 2 bases, leaving 17 bases between them. The CDR3 has 16 amino acids. From germline, CDR1 is SGHRS and CDR2 YFSETQ. The CDR3 coding sequence is TGCGCCAGCAGCTCCCCGTCCGGTTGGCGAAACACTGAAGCTTTCTTT. Translating it yields CASSSPSGWRNTEAFF.

This clonotype turned up a few times. The gene calls are TRBV20-1 and TRBJ2-7; D unresolved. The germline V gene encodes CDR1 DFQATT and CDR2 SNEGSKA (reference sequence). V lost 2 bases and J 1 base, leaving 12 bases between the germline ends. The CDR3 has 14 amino acids. The chain's CDR3 is CSARSWEDSYEQYF. CDR3 bases: TGCAGTGCTAGAAGTTGGGAAGATTCCTACGAGCAGTACTTC.

This clonotype was detected ten times or more. The rearrangement joins TRBV5-1 to TRBJ2-7; TRBD2 aligns across 7 bases. Germline V gene lookup returns CDR1 SGHRS and CDR2 YFSETQ. Trimming took 3 bases from V and 4 from J; bases not matched to a gene: 10. This CDR3 spans 15 amino acids. CDR3 protein: CASSSSSGGMYEQYF. The CDR3 nucleotides are TGCGCCAGCAGCTCGTCTTCGGGAGGAATGTACGAGCAGTACTTC.

The chain couples TRBV5-5 to TRBJ2-5; D might be TRBD1 or TRBD2, each matching 5 bases. Per the germline V gene, CDR1 is SGHKS and CDR2 is YYEKEE (reference sequence). V dropped 9 bases and J dropped 4 bases, with 22 bases sitting between them. The CDR3 contains 15 residues. The CDR3 DNA follows: TGTGCCATCGGCCCGGGGCTTGTTCAGGGAGAGACCCAGTACTTC. Encoded protein: CAIGPGLVQGETQYF.

This clonotype came up a few times. V gene TRBV7-2 combines with J gene TRBJ1-5; a possible D gene is TRBD1 (6 bases). The CDR3 sequence is 16 residues long. The V and J ends lost 0 bases and 0 bases respectively, with 9 bases between them. Per germline, CDR1 SGHTA and CDR2 FQGNSA. The CDR3 reads CASSLADSYSNQPQHF. For the CDR3, the DNA is TGTGCCAGCAGCTTAGCGGACAGTTATAGCAATCAGCCCCAGCATTTT.

The sample holds a few counts of this clonotype. The DNA of the CDR3 is TGTGCCAGCAGGCCTGGACTAGCGGGATTGGGTACGCAGTATTTT. It encodes CASRPGLAGLGTQYF. The J gene is TRBJ2-3, the V gene TRBV28; 12 bases are a match to TRBD2. From germline, CDR1 is MDHEN and CDR2 SYDVKM. The J segment lost 8 bases and the V segment lost 6 bases, leaving 9 bases of the junction unmatched. CDR3 length: 15 amino acids.

At least ten counts were recorded for this clonotype. The chain couples TRBV10-2 to TRBJ2-3; D is possibly TRBD2 (5 bases). The CDR3 length is 16 residues. V lost 0 bases and J 5 bases, leaving 15 bases between the germline ends. Germline V lookup: CDR1 WSHSY, CDR2 SAAADI. The CDR3 region is CASSESRLPKGDTQYF. The CDR3 region has the DNA TGCGCCAGCAGTGAGTCGAGACTACCGAAGGGAGATACGCAGTATTTT.